This entry lists 4 T cell receptor beta chains sequenced from one sample in a study of T cell clusters in autoimmune cytopenias. Tens of thousands of genome equivalents of blood DNA were amplified for TRB. Multiplex touch-down PCR amplified TRB using TRB-A and TRB-B pools in one tube. For each CDR3 protein, TCRdb gives one entry from its re-call of the multiplex PCR reads, without DNA. The sample data list about 3,900 distinct CDR3 sequences. Sequencing input: peripheral blood. The receptor source for this set is a human donor with an autoimmune cytopenia or autoimmune hepatitis (not recorded which).

CDR3 amino acids: CASSSTTAAYEQYF. The chain joins TRBV12-3 or TRBV12-4 to TRBJ2-7; without DNA, the TCRdb call of TRBD1 cannot be checked. The CDR3 is made up of 14 amino acids.

This chain uses TRBV15 with TRBJ2-7; TCRdb gives TRBD1 as the D gene, but with no DNA this cannot be confirmed. This CDR3 is built from 15 residues. CDR1 is LNHNV and CDR2 is YYDKDF in the germline V gene (reference sequence). The chain's CDR3 is CATSRGQGVSYEQYF. Full variable domain (outside the CDR3, taken from reference TRBV15 and TRBJ2-7): DAMVIQNPRYQVTQFGKPVTLSCSQTLNHNVMYWYQQKSSQAPKLLFHYYDKDFNNEADTPDNFQSRRPNTSFCFLDIRSPGLGDTAMYLCATSRGQGVSYEQYFGPGTRLTVT.

The CDR3 region is CASRRGGWGRETQYF. The chain carries TRBV12-3 or TRBV12-4 and TRBJ2-5; no DNA is available, so the TRBD2 call from TCRdb remains unchecked. The CDR3 totals 15 residues.

Judged by frequency, this clonotype is medium-sized. CDR3: CATSRDGELRELFF. This chain connects TRBV15 to TRBJ2-2; TCRdb's D gene call, TRBD2, goes unchecked for lack of DNA. The CDR3 runs to 14 residues. Germline CDR1 is LNHNV and CDR2 is YYDKDF (reference sequence).